The sequence of this TCR beta chain was determined in a study of blood T cells in healthy people across ages. Next came a second PCR, run for about 6 to 12 cycles, which used a sample-barcoded 5' primer along with a J-beta primer mix. TCRdb reanalysed the 5' RACE reads using MiXCR and keeps one entry per CDR3 protein. The sample includes more than 900,000 distinct CDR3 sequences, approximately 25% of them seen just once. These records were also assigned to another study, of T cells of mothers and their children.

This TCR was recovered from a girl aged 2-10 years in good health. Sequencing was carried out using blood.

CDR3 sequence: CSATSGTGKYNEQFF. The CDR3 nucleotides are TGCAGTGCTACATCCGGGACAGGGAAGTACAATGAGCAGTTCTTC. This chain joins TRBV20-1 and TRBJ2-1; TRBD1 matches 9 bases. CDR3 size: 15 residues. Germline CDR1 is DFQATT and CDR2 is SNEGSKA (reference sequence). The J segment lost 4 bases and the V segment lost 4 bases, leaving 8 bases of the junction unmatched.